One sample yielded the 4 T cell receptor beta chains listed below, sequenced in a study of Graves' ophthalmopathy and Graves' hyperthyroidism. The TCR beta CDR3 regions underwent amplification from RNA transcripts. The authors performed first-round RT-PCR with HTBI primers and then a second-round multiplex PCR. TCRdb analysed the multiplex PCR reads with MiXCR anew, one entry per CDR3 protein. The table lists over a million distinct CDR3 sequences, less than 45% of them singletons, with around 10% in the top ten. Sequencing was done on a sample of peripheral blood or thyroid tissue (not recorded which). The receptors come from an adult man with Graves' hyperthyroidism.

On this clonotype: This sequence may be a read error, since a much larger clone differs from it by one base. The CDR3 here is CASSFVPDDAYEQYF. The CDR3 nucleotides read TGTGCCAGCAGTTTCGTCCCTGATGACGCCTACGAGCAGTACTTC. V is TRBV12-3 or TRBV12-4 and J is TRBJ2-7; D call uncertain. The CDR3 covers 15 residues. Deletions cut 3 bases from V and 2 bases from J, with 14 bases between.

The sample holds many counts of this clonotype. The chain employs TRBV5-1 and TRBJ1-2; D is possibly TRBD1 (6 bases). Trimming shortened V by 9 bases and J by 8 bases, and 20 bases separated the two germline ends. The CDR3 runs 13 residues. Germline V gives CDR1 SGHRS, CDR2 YFSETQ. CDR3 residues: CATTREGGRGYTF. For the CDR3, the DNA is TGCGCCACTACCCGAGAAGGGGGAAGGGGCTACACCTTC.

This clonotype was counted many times. The chain recombines TRBV5-6 with TRBJ2-7; possible D gene TRBD1, 5 bases. The CDR3 contains 13 residues. V was shortened by 0 bases and J by 7 bases, with 11 bases between the two germline ends. Germline V gives CDR1 SGHDT, CDR2 YYEEEE. CDR3 residues: CASSLARQGEQYF. CDR3 coding DNA: TGTGCCAGCAGCTTGGCGCGGCAGGGAGAGCAGTACTTC.

The V gene is TRBV10-3, the J gene TRBJ1-1, with D perhaps TRBD1 (6 bases). This CDR3 comprises 13 residues. V lost 10 bases to trimming and J lost 1 base, with 13 bases between them. Germline V CDR1 and CDR2: ENHRY, SYGVKD. This chain's CDR3 is CASQETGNTEAFF. The DNA for the CDR3 is TGTGCCAGTCAAGAGACAGGGAACACTGAAGCTTTCTTT.